The 32 T cell receptor beta chains listed next were all sequenced from one sample in a study of blood T cell repertoires in COVID-19. Here immunoSEQ multiplex PCR was the method, and the copy in TCRdb shows in-frame clones only, minus some. This sample has some 230,000 clones; around 84% occur once, and the top ten carry around 2.9%. The sample taken for sequencing was peripheral blood. Receptor source: a man aged 45-60 years who had recovered from COVID-19.

The V gene is TRBV3-1 (or the pseudogene TRBV3-2), the J gene TRBJ2-7; D unresolved. Trimming took 4 bases from V and 3 from J, leaving 7 bases between them. The CDR3 sequence is 12 residues long. Germline V gene data show CDR1 as LGHDT and CDR2 as YNNKEL (reference sequence). CDR3: CASSPGSYEQYF. CDR3 bases: TGTGCCAGCAGCCCAGGCAGCTACGAGCAGTACTTC.

The CDR3 region has the DNA TGTGCCAGCAGCTTAATCAGGACAGGGGTTAGTGAGCAGTTCTTC. It specifies CASSLIRTGVSEQFF. The chain carries TRBV11-2 and TRBJ2-1; 9 bases agree with TRBD1. Per germline, CDR1 SGHAT and CDR2 FQNNGV. The CDR3 length is 15 residues. Losses at the gene ends were 2 bases for V and 9 bases for J; bases not matched to a gene: 8.

The chain joins TRBV7-8 to TRBJ1-2; D not resolved. CDR1 and CDR2 (germline): SGHVS, FQNEAQ. This CDR3 region has 15 residues. Trimming shortened V by 0 bases and J by 4 bases, and 12 bases separated the two germline ends. The CDR3 DNA reads as TGTGCCAGCAGCTTAGCGCGGGATTTGGGCTATGGCTACACCTTC. Its protein is CASSLARDLGYGYTF.

In DNA form, the CDR3 reads TGTGCCAGCATTCAACAGGGGAGGAACACTGAAGCTTTCTTT. Its protein is CASIQQGRNTEAFF. This sequence joins TRBV6-5 and TRBJ1-1; 7 bases fit TRBD1. CDR3 length: 14 residues. CDR1 is MNHEY, CDR2 SVGAGI, per germline. Unmatched junction bases numbered 6, after V lost 7 bases and J lost 1 base.

The chain employs TRBV3-1 (or the pseudogene TRBV3-2) and TRBJ2-1; tentative D call: TRBD1 (6 bases). The CDR3 has 14 residues. The ends were cut back, 5 bases at V and 6 bases at J, with 14 bases in the middle. Per the germline V gene, CDR1 is LGHDT and CDR2 is YNNKEL (reference sequence). CDR3 region: CASSFSGTLNEQFF. The CDR3 DNA follows: TGTGCCAGCAGCTTTTCCGGGACACTCAATGAGCAGTTCTTC.

This clone has a single count. The chain couples TRBV4-2 to TRBJ1-1; 9 nucleotides agree with TRBD1. The CDR3 sequence is 14 residues long. CDR1 is LGHNA and CDR2 is YNFKEQ in the germline V gene. The V gene end was trimmed by 4 bases and the J gene end by 1 base; junction bases not matched to a gene: 1. CDR3 sequence reads: CASSRDRENTEAFF. CDR3 bases: TGTGCCAGCAGCCGGGACAGGGAGAACACTGAAGCTTTCTTT.

The chain has TRBV15 and TRBJ2-7, with 8 bases aligning to TRBD2. J gave up 6 bases and V 2 bases, and 9 bases lay outside the gene matches. This CDR3 spans 15 amino acids. Germline loops: CDR1 LNHNV, CDR2 YYDKDF (reference sequence). The CDR3 loop is CATSRRAGVFSEQYF. The CDR3 DNA reads as TGTGCCACCAGCAGAAGAGCGGGAGTGTTCTCCGAGCAGTACTTC.

CDR3 sequence: CASSFPPGQGRHEQYF. The DNA of the CDR3 is TGTGCCAGCAGTTTTCCTCCGGGACAGGGGAGGCACGAGCAGTACTTC. The chain links TRBV27 to TRBJ2-7; 10 bases align to TRBD1. Trimming at V came to 3 bases and at J to 5 bases, leaving 10 bases not matched to a gene. The V gene's germline CDR1 is MNHEY and CDR2 SMNVEV (reference sequence). CDR3 length: 16 amino acids.

The CDR3 DNA follows: TGTGCCATCAGCCTTAGCGGTGACAATGAGCAGTTCTTC. Encoded protein: CAISLSGDNEQFF. This rearrangement joins TRBV10-3 to TRBJ2-1; D is possibly TRBD2 (6 bases). V lost 6 bases to trimming and J lost 5 bases, with 11 bases between them. The CDR3 has 13 amino acids. The germline CDR1 and CDR2 sequences are ENHRY and SYGVKD.

The chain couples TRBV6-2 or TRBV6-3 to TRBJ2-5; the match to TRBD2 covers 12 bases. Trimming cost V 4 bases and J 4 bases; bases outside gene matches: 7. This CDR3 region has 16 residues. Per the germline V gene, CDR1 is MNHEY and CDR2 is SVGEGT. CDR3 loop: CASSSGLAGNLETQYF. The CDR3 DNA reads as TGTGCCAGCAGTTCCGGACTAGCGGGGAACTTAGAGACCCAGTACTTC.

This sequence joins TRBV27 and TRBJ1-1, with 7 bases identical to TRBD1. The V gene end was trimmed by 5 bases and the J gene end by 1 base; junction bases not matched to a gene: 7. CDR3 length: 15 residues. The germline V gene encodes CDR1 MNHEY and CDR2 SMNVEV (reference sequence). CDR3: CASSLYRGENTEAFF. The DNA of the CDR3 is TGTGCCAGCAGTCTCTACAGGGGCGAGAACACTGAAGCTTTCTTT.

This clone showed up just once. The chain employs TRBV6-6 and TRBJ2-1, with D maybe TRBD2 (6 bases). This CDR3 comprises 16 residues. The V gene's germline CDR1 is MNHNY and CDR2 SVGAGI (reference sequence). V was cut by 7 bases and J by 1 base, with 17 bases left in between. CDR3 nucleotides: TGTGCCAGCACTCGGGACTTTCTCATATCCTACAATGAGCAGTTCTTC. It specifies CASTRDFLISYNEQFF.

The CDR3 region is CASSLKAPTEAFF. The CDR3 region has the DNA TGTGCCAGCAGCTTAAAAGCCCCCACTGAAGCTTTCTTT. V usage is TRBV7-9 and J usage is TRBJ1-1; D unclear. Germline loops: CDR1 SEHNR, CDR2 FQNEAQ (reference sequence). The CDR3 contains 13 residues. V dropped 2 bases and J dropped 4 bases, with 8 bases sitting between them.

Comments on this clone: An end of the junction does not agree with germline; a read error may underlie this. This chain uses TRBV7-9 with TRBJ2-7; 9 bases map to TRBD2. The CDR3 extends over 15 amino acids. CDR1 SEHNR and CDR2 FQNEAQ come from the germline V gene (reference sequence). The DNA of the CDR3 is TGTGCCAGCAGCTTGTCCGGGACAGAAGCGGGAGGTTCCGTGTTC. This encodes CASSLSGTEAGGSVF.

The V gene is TRBV5-1, the J gene TRBJ2-1; a weak D match, TRBD1 (5 bases). The CDR3 contains 16 residues. Trimming removed 4 bases at V and 2 bases at J, with 16 bases between. CDR1 is SGHRS and CDR2 is YFSETQ in the germline V gene. This CDR3 is CASSRGARQAYNEQFF. CDR3 DNA sequence: TGCGCCAGCAGCCGTGGGGCTCGGCAGGCCTACAATGAGCAGTTCTTC.

The V gene is TRBV6-5, the J gene TRBJ1-2; 9 bases map to TRBD1. The V gene's germline CDR1 is MNHEY and CDR2 SVGAGI. The CDR3 sequence is 15 residues long. J was trimmed by 1 base and V by 6 bases; bases with no gene match: 6. CDR3 region: CASRTTGGRNYGYTF. CDR3 nucleotide sequence: TGTGCCAGCAGGACCACAGGGGGCCGTAACTATGGCTACACCTTC.

This clone showed up just once. The rearrangement joins TRBV10-1 to TRBJ2-1, with a tentative D call TRBD2 (5 bases). The CDR3 length is 15 residues. The germline V gene has CDR1 WNHNN and CDR2 SYGVQD (reference sequence). V was clipped by 3 bases and J by 2 bases, with 11 bases between them. CDR3 region: CASSDTSNPYNEQFF. The CDR3 DNA is TGCGCCAGCAGTGATACTAGTAACCCCTACAATGAGCAGTTCTTC.

In this sample, this clone turned up many times. The chain recombines TRBV2 with TRBJ2-5; D perhaps matches TRBD1 (5 bases). Germline assignment: CDR1 SNHLY and CDR2 FYNNEI. The CDR3 covers 14 residues. V lost 3 bases and J lost 2, with 10 bases in between. The CDR3 spells CASSEDKQQETQYF. In DNA, the CDR3 is TGTGCCAGCAGTGAGGACAAACAACAAGAGACCCAGTACTTC.

The gene calls are TRBV5-1 and TRBJ2-2; TRBD1 might be the D (5 bases). The germline gives CDR1 SGHRS, CDR2 YFSETQ. The CDR3 totals 15 residues. V lost 0 bases to trimming and J lost 1 base, with 7 bases between them. Here the CDR3 reads CASSLVTGNTGELFF. The CDR3 region has the DNA TGCGCCAGCAGCTTGGTTACAGGGAACACCGGGGAGCTGTTTTTT.

The chain carries TRBV5-1 and TRBJ2-3, with 8 bases that match TRBD1. Germline V lookup: CDR1 SGHRS, CDR2 YFSETQ. CDR3 length: 16 residues. V dropped 4 bases and J dropped 4; count of bases not matched to a gene: 11. For the CDR3, the DNA is TGCGCCAGCAGCCCCGCCGGGACAGGAAGACCAGATACGCAGTATTTT. It encodes CASSPAGTGRPDTQYF.

The chain recombines TRBV2 with TRBJ2-7; a possible D gene is TRBD1 (6 bases). CDR1 is SNHLY, CDR2 FYNNEI, per germline. The germline V and J ends were trimmed by 5 bases and 0 bases, with 14 bases remaining between them. The CDR3 covers 15 residues. CDR3 residues: CASSYEDRSSYEQYF. The CDR3 DNA follows: TGTGCCAGCAGTTACGAAGACAGGAGCTCCTACGAGCAGTACTTC.

This clone is a singleton in its sample. The DNA for the CDR3 is TGTGCCAGCAGTGGCGGACAGGGTCTTAGCAATCAGCCCCAGCATTTT. It specifies CASSGGQGLSNQPQHF. The genes are TRBV28 and TRBJ1-5; 8 bases are shared with TRBD1. The junction had 6 bases not matched to a gene; V was cut back by 5 bases and J by 0 bases. This CDR3 is built from 16 residues. CDR1 MDHEN and CDR2 SYDVKM come from the germline V gene. Full variable domain (missing parts from reference TRBV28 and TRBJ1-5): DVKVTQSSRYLVKRTGEKVFLECVQDMDHENMFWYRQDPGLGLRLIYFSYDVKMKEKGDIPEGYSVSREKKERFSLILESASTNQTSMYLCASSGGQGLSNQPQHFGDGTRLSIL.

The chain links TRBV27 to TRBJ2-1; TRBD2 might be the D (5 bases). CDR3 length equals 13 residues. V gave up 2 bases and J gave up 6 bases, with 8 bases separating them. The germline CDR1 and CDR2 sequences are MNHEY and SMNVEV (reference sequence). The CDR3 DNA sequence: TGTGCCAGCAGTTTAACTAGAACCAATGAGCAGTTCTTC. Its translation is CASSLTRTNEQFF.

This sequence joins TRBV11-1 and TRBJ1-4; the D gene is possibly TRBD1 (6 bases). The CDR3 contains 15 residues. V was trimmed by 1 base and J by 4 bases, leaving 10 bases between them. Per the germline V gene, CDR1 is SGHAT and CDR2 is FQDESV (reference sequence). The CDR3 region is CASSLGDTDNEKLFF. In DNA, the CDR3 is TGTGCCAGCAGCTTAGGGGACACCGATAATGAAAAACTGTTTTTT.

In DNA, the CDR3 is TGTGCCAGTAACGAGCCGGGACAGGGGGCTCTAAATGGCTACACCTTC. Its protein is CASNEPGQGALNGYTF. The J gene is TRBJ1-2, the V gene TRBV19, with 12 positions matching TRBD1. J gave up 6 bases and V 7 bases, and 12 bases lay outside the gene matches. The CDR3 spans 16 residues. Germline V gene sequence: CDR1 LNHDA, CDR2 SQIVND (reference sequence).

The chain uses TRBV29-1 and TRBJ2-5; D is unresolved. This CDR3 has 13 amino acids. CDR1 and CDR2 (germline): SQVTM, ANQGSEA. V was clipped by 3 bases and J by 2 bases, with 10 bases between them. The CDR3 bases are TGCAGCGTTGAGTCAGTTAATCAAGAGACCCAGTACTTC. It translates to CSVESVNQETQYF.

This clone was picked up a small number of times. The chain uses TRBV11-2 and TRBJ1-5; 7 nucleotides align to TRBD1. In germline, CDR1 is SGHAT, CDR2 FQNNGV. The CDR3 consists of 13 residues. V shed 5 bases, J shed 5 bases, and the junction held 3 bases outside the gene matches. The CDR3 loop is CASSRTGHQPQHF. The CDR3 coding sequence is TGTGCCAGCAGCCGGACAGGCCATCAGCCCCAGCATTTT.

The chain combines TRBV14 with TRBJ2-6; 9 bases fit TRBD2. This CDR3 contains 18 residues. Trimming at V came to 6 bases and at J to 0 bases, leaving 9 bases not matched to a gene. Germline lookup yields CDR1 SGHDN and CDR2 FVKESK. CDR3 amino acids: CASSIGLAQNSGANVLTF. The CDR3 nucleotides are TGTGCCAGCAGTATAGGACTAGCGCAAAACTCTGGGGCCAACGTCCTGACTTTC. The complete variable domain, with remaining parts taken from reference TRBV14 and TRBJ2-6, reads EAGVTQFPSHSVIEKGQTVTLRCDPISGHDNLYWYRRVMGKEIKFLLHFVKESKQDESGMPNNRFLAERTGGTYSTLKVQPAELEDSGVYFCASSIGLAQNSGANVLTFGAGSRLTVL.

The chain employs TRBV27 and TRBJ2-1; D is possibly TRBD1 (5 bases). Trimming removed 6 bases from V and 7 bases from J, with 13 bases in between. This CDR3 region has 13 residues. Germline CDR1 is MNHEY and CDR2 is SMNVEV (reference sequence). The CDR3 sequence is CASRTGRVNEQFF. The DNA for the CDR3 is TGTGCCAGCAGAACGGGCAGGGTAAATGAGCAGTTCTTC.

The rearrangement joins TRBV5-5 to TRBJ1-6; D gene unclear. Germline CDR1 SGHKS, CDR2 YYEKEE (reference sequence). The CDR3 is made up of 12 amino acids. Trimming removed 7 bases from V and 10 bases from J, with 12 bases in between. CDR3: CASRVDSSPLHF. CDR3 coding DNA: TGTGCCAGCCGAGTTGATTCCTCACCCCTCCACTTT.

V and J are TRBV7-9 and TRBJ1-6; TRBD1 agrees at 7 bases. The CDR3 sequence is 19 residues long. Germline V lookup: CDR1 SEHNR, CDR2 FQNEAQ (reference sequence). V was pared by 6 bases and J by 0 bases, with 14 bases of the junction left unmatched. The CDR3 spells CASSPGTELYYSYNSPLHF. The DNA for the CDR3 is TGTGCCAGCAGTCCCGGGACAGAACTTTACTACTCCTATAATTCACCCCTCCACTTT.

V gene TRBV24-1 combines with J gene TRBJ2-1; no reliable D call. This CDR3 is built from 15 residues. Germline lookup yields CDR1 KGHDR and CDR2 SFDVKD. The V end lost 5 bases, the J end lost 0 bases, and 10 bases lay between the germline ends. CDR3 in DNA: TGTGCCACCAGTGGGCCTTCCCGCTCCTACAATGAGCAGTTCTTC. Protein product: CATSGPSRSYNEQFF.